This entry is about one T cell receptor beta chain. The antigen is undetermined. The donors were members of the validation cohort comprising about 130 subjects, separate from the roughly 650-subject first cohort. The sample originates from a study of cytomegalovirus exposure and HLA in healthy donors. Profiling relied on immunoSEQ multiplex PCR, and the TCRdb table lists in-frame clones only, not all of them. The sample carries over 110,000 clones, around 87% recorded once. Study conclusions and caveats: Cytomegalovirus association was assigned to approximately 160 TCR beta chains.

V lost 3 bases, J lost 6 bases, and 15 bases lay in between. CDR3 length: 15 residues. The germline V gene has CDR1 SGHRS and CDR2 YFSETQ. The sample taken for sequencing was PBMCs. V is TRBV5-1 and J is TRBJ1-4; D is ambiguous. The TCR originated in a man aged 18 to 35 in good health and CMV-seropositive. The CDR3 region has the DNA TGCGCCAGCAGCTCAACGTCCGCATCGGATGAAAAACTGTTTTTT. Translated, it gives CASSSTSASDEKLFF.